These T cell receptor beta chains were read from a single sample in a study of shared clonotypes between healthy human individuals. TCRdb's copy holds only in-frame clones and misses some; the assay was immunoSEQ multiplex PCR. This sample yields roughly 1 million clones, of which about four fifths are seen a single time; approximately 0.52% belongs to the top ten. The sequenced sample was memory CD4+ T cells from PBMCs. These receptors all stem from a man in his late teens or twenties in good health. Some clones in this sample may be carry-over from other donors' samples. Both conserved end residues are part of each CDR3. Fields, in order: D gene, V gene, J gene, clone size, CDR3 protein, CDR3 DNA. D genes are given only for firm matches. Some rows mark clone size as missing; the rest say once, few, many or name a class of expanded clone.

d_call: NA; v_call: TRBV6-4; j_call: TRBJ1-5; clone_size: NA; cdr3_aa: CASSVSPGNQPQHF; cdr3_nt: TGTGCCAGCAGTGTCTCCCCGGGAAATCAGCCCCAGCATTTT
d_call: NA; v_call: TRBV5-1; j_call: TRBJ2-1; clone_size: NA; cdr3_aa: CASSGAGFNEQFF; cdr3_nt: TGCGCCAGCAGCGGGGCGGGGTTCAATGAGCAGTTCTTC
d_call: NA; v_call: TRBV7-6; j_call: TRBJ1-2; clone_size: NA; cdr3_aa: CASSPDPGANYGYTF; cdr3_nt: TGTGCCAGCAGCCCAGACCCAGGCGCCAACTATGGCTACACCTTC
d_call: NA; v_call: TRBV9; j_call: TRBJ1-2; clone_size: NA; cdr3_aa: CASSVGDYGYTF; cdr3_nt: TGTGCCAGCAGCGTTGGGGACTATGGCTACACCTTC
d_call: TRBD1; v_call: TRBV5-1; j_call: TRBJ2-3; clone_size: few; cdr3_aa: CASSRTGQALEGGQYF; cdr3_nt: TGCGCCAGCAGCCGGACCGGACAGGCCCTCGAAGGGGGGCAGTATTTT
d_call: NA; v_call: TRBV30; j_call: TRBJ1-1; clone_size: NA; cdr3_aa: CAWSVGLGTEAFF; cdr3_nt: TGTGCCTGGAGTGTCGGGCTGGGCACTGAAGCTTTCTTT
d_call: TRBD1; v_call: TRBV2; j_call: TRBJ2-3; clone_size: once; cdr3_aa: CASSERPGGWTDTQYF; cdr3_nt: TGTGCCAGCAGTGAAAGGCCAGGGGGTTGGACAGATACGCAGTATTTT
d_call: NA; v_call: TRBV4-1; j_call: TRBJ2-2; clone_size: NA; cdr3_aa: CASSQDRILTGELFF; cdr3_nt: TGCGCCAGCAGCCAAGATCGGATCCTCACCGGGGAGCTGTTTTTT
d_call: TRBD1; v_call: TRBV5-1; j_call: TRBJ1-1; clone_size: few; cdr3_aa: CASSLQGMNTEAFF; cdr3_nt: TGCGCCAGCAGCTTACAGGGGATGAACACTGAAGCTTTCTTT
d_call: NA; v_call: TRBV28; j_call: TRBJ2-2; clone_size: NA; cdr3_aa: CASSSSGAGNTGELFF; cdr3_nt: TGTGCCAGCAGTTCCAGTGGAGCGGGCAACACCGGGGAGCTGTTTTTT
d_call: TRBD2; v_call: TRBV4-2; j_call: TRBJ2-1; clone_size: many; cdr3_aa: CASSHSGRAGDNEQFF; cdr3_nt: TGTGCCAGCAGCCATAGCGGGAGGGCCGGGGACAATGAGCAGTTCTTC
d_call: TRBD2; v_call: TRBV4-1; j_call: TRBJ2-5; clone_size: NA; cdr3_aa: CASSQPSPSGISETQYF; cdr3_nt: TGCGCCAGCAGCCAACCATCCCCTAGCGGGATCTCGGAGACCCAGTACTTC
d_call: NA; v_call: TRBV4-1; j_call: TRBJ1-1; clone_size: many; cdr3_aa: CASSRRGGSNTEAFF; cdr3_nt: TGCGCCAGCAGCCGCCGGGGGGGCTCGAACACTGAAGCTTTCTTT
d_call: TRBD2; v_call: TRBV4-1; j_call: TRBJ2-7; clone_size: many; cdr3_aa: CASSPTTGLADFYEQYF; cdr3_nt: TGCGCCAGCAGCCCTACGACAGGACTAGCGGACTTTTACGAGCAGTACTTC
d_call: NA; v_call: TRBV6-6; j_call: TRBJ2-7; clone_size: many; cdr3_aa: CASREDSSSYEQYF; cdr3_nt: TGTGCCAGCAGAGAGGACAGCAGCTCCTACGAGCAGTACTTC
d_call: NA; v_call: TRBV28; j_call: TRBJ1-6; clone_size: NA; cdr3_aa: CASSLSPGLGSPLHF; cdr3_nt: TGTGCCAGCAGTCTAAGCCCAGGCCTTGGCTCACCCCTCCACTTT
d_call: TRBD1; v_call: TRBV2; j_call: TRBJ2-3; clone_size: NA; cdr3_aa: CASSADRGPADTQYF; cdr3_nt: TGTGCCAGCAGTGCAGACAGGGGGCCCGCAGATACGCAGTATTTT
d_call: NA; v_call: TRBV29-1; j_call: TRBJ1-2; clone_size: NA; cdr3_aa: CSVEEGSGLYGYTF; cdr3_nt: TGCAGCGTTGAAGAAGGATCGGGGCTATATGGCTACACCTTC
d_call: NA; v_call: TRBV28; j_call: TRBJ1-5; clone_size: few; cdr3_aa: CASSPPWDQPQHF; cdr3_nt: TGTGCCAGCAGTCCCCCGTGGGATCAGCCCCAGCATTTT
d_call: NA; v_call: TRBV5-4; j_call: TRBJ2-5; clone_size: NA; cdr3_aa: CASSLVFQGSETQYF; cdr3_nt: TGTGCCAGCAGCTTGGTGTTTCAGGGGTCAGAGACCCAGTACTTC
d_call: NA; v_call: TRBV5-1; j_call: TRBJ2-2; clone_size: NA; cdr3_aa: CASSPSEYTGELFF; cdr3_nt: TGCGCCAGCAGCCCTAGCGAGTACACCGGGGAGCTGTTTTTT
d_call: NA; v_call: TRBV4-3; j_call: TRBJ2-2; clone_size: few; cdr3_aa: CASSHPRAGELFF; cdr3_nt: TGCGCCAGCAGCCATCCCCGCGCCGGGGAGCTGTTTTTT
d_call: NA; v_call: TRBV7-2; j_call: TRBJ2-3; clone_size: NA; cdr3_aa: CASSLENLVGYTDTQYF; cdr3_nt: TGTGCCAGCAGCTTAGAGAATCTCGTAGGGTACACAGATACGCAGTATTTT
d_call: TRBD1; v_call: TRBV5-4; j_call: TRBJ1-1; clone_size: NA; cdr3_aa: CASSPGQGATRMGAFF; cdr3_nt: TGTGCCAGCAGCCCTGGACAGGGGGCTACCCGGATGGGCGCTTTCTTT
d_call: TRBD1; v_call: TRBV6-5; j_call: TRBJ1-5; clone_size: NA; cdr3_aa: CASRPNRGGGPQHF; cdr3_nt: TGTGCCAGCAGACCTAACAGGGGTGGGGGGCCCCAGCATTTT
d_call: NA; v_call: TRBV9; j_call: TRBJ1-2; clone_size: NA; cdr3_aa: CASSVGPLLPYGYTF; cdr3_nt: TGTGCCAGCAGCGTAGGACCTTTACTCCCCTATGGCTACACCTTC
d_call: NA; v_call: TRBV5-6; j_call: TRBJ2-5; clone_size: NA; cdr3_aa: CASSWTRVLGQETQYF; cdr3_nt: TGTGCCAGCAGCTGGACCCGGGTGTTAGGCCAAGAGACCCAGTACTTC
d_call: NA; v_call: TRBV6-1; j_call: TRBJ2-7; clone_size: NA; cdr3_aa: CASITGLNSYEQYF; cdr3_nt: TGTGCCAGCATTACGGGACTCAACTCCTACGAGCAGTACTTC
d_call: TRBD1; v_call: TRBV11-3; j_call: TRBJ1-1; clone_size: NA; cdr3_aa: CASSPDRGGTEAFF; cdr3_nt: TGTGCCAGCAGCCCAGACAGGGGCGGCACTGAAGCTTTCTTT
d_call: NA; v_call: TRBV27; j_call: TRBJ1-1; clone_size: NA; cdr3_aa: CASSLRRTLEAFF; cdr3_nt: TGTGCCAGCAGTTTACGCAGAACCCTGGAAGCTTTCTTT
d_call: NA; v_call: TRBV18; j_call: TRBJ1-1; clone_size: NA; cdr3_aa: CASSLAGLQNTEAFF; cdr3_nt: TGTGCCAGCTCCCTAGCGGGGCTGCAGAACACTGAAGCTTTCTTT
d_call: NA; v_call: TRBV6-6; j_call: TRBJ2-7; clone_size: NA; cdr3_aa: CASSYSWQETYEQYF; cdr3_nt: TGTGCCAGCAGTTACTCGTGGCAGGAAACCTACGAGCAGTACTTC
d_call: TRBD2; v_call: TRBV10-3; j_call: TRBJ2-3; clone_size: NA; cdr3_aa: CAISGSSGRATDTQYF; cdr3_nt: TGTGCCATCAGTGGTTCTAGCGGGAGGGCAACAGATACGCAGTATTTT
d_call: TRBD2; v_call: TRBV5-1; j_call: TRBJ2-7; clone_size: NA; cdr3_aa: CASTLAGGGGYEQYF; cdr3_nt: TGCGCCAGCACCTTAGCGGGAGGAGGCGGATACGAGCAGTACTTC
d_call: NA; v_call: TRBV28; j_call: TRBJ1-5; clone_size: NA; cdr3_aa: CASSLPGDGNQPQHF; cdr3_nt: TGTGCCAGCAGCTTACCGGGGGATGGCAATCAGCCCCAGCATTTT
d_call: NA; v_call: TRBV10-3; j_call: TRBJ2-7; clone_size: few; cdr3_aa: CAIGLTSREQYF; cdr3_nt: TGTGCCATCGGACTTACTTCGAGAGAGCAGTACTTC
d_call: NA; v_call: TRBV5-1; j_call: TRBJ2-2; clone_size: NA; cdr3_aa: CASSSLGGTNTGELFF; cdr3_nt: TGCGCCAGCAGTAGTTTAGGCGGTACGAACACCGGGGAGCTGTTTTTT
d_call: NA; v_call: TRBV2; j_call: TRBJ2-5; clone_size: NA; cdr3_aa: CASSLPGLPGETQYF; cdr3_nt: TGTGCCAGCAGCCTCCCTGGACTACCGGGAGAGACCCAGTACTTC
d_call: TRBD2; v_call: TRBV7-2; j_call: TRBJ2-2; clone_size: NA; cdr3_aa: CASSLYLAGTNGELFF; cdr3_nt: TGTGCCAGCAGCTTATATCTAGCGGGAACGAACGGGGAGCTGTTTTTT
d_call: TRBD1; v_call: TRBV19; j_call: TRBJ2-6; clone_size: once; cdr3_aa: CASSSRGSGANVLTF; cdr3_nt: TGTGCCAGTAGTTCCAGGGGGTCTGGGGCCAACGTCCTGACTTTC
d_call: NA; v_call: TRBV5-6; j_call: TRBJ1-2; clone_size: NA; cdr3_aa: CASNQGSYGYTF; cdr3_nt: TGTGCCAGCAATCAGGGGTCCTATGGCTACACCTTC
d_call: NA; v_call: TRBV12-2; j_call: TRBJ2-7; clone_size: once; cdr3_aa: CASRLRSSYEQYF; cdr3_nt: TGTGCAAGTCGCTTGAGGAGCTCCTACGAGCAGTACTTC
d_call: NA; v_call: TRBV6-1; j_call: TRBJ2-7; clone_size: NA; cdr3_aa: CASMKGTNYEQYF; cdr3_nt: TGTGCCAGCATGAAAGGGACAAACTACGAGCAGTACTTC
d_call: NA; v_call: TRBV6-1; j_call: TRBJ2-3; clone_size: once; cdr3_aa: CASSVGFRDTQYF; cdr3_nt: TGTGCCAGCAGTGTAGGTTTCCGCGATACGCAGTATTTT
d_call: TRBD2; v_call: TRBV7-3; j_call: TRBJ2-2; clone_size: NA; cdr3_aa: CASSRTSGRYTGELFF; cdr3_nt: TGTGCCAGCAGCCGGACTAGCGGGAGGTACACCGGGGAGCTGTTTTTT
d_call: NA; v_call: TRBV9; j_call: TRBJ2-1; clone_size: NA; cdr3_aa: CASSVGARGDEQFF; cdr3_nt: TGTGCCAGCAGCGTAGGCGCGAGGGGGGATGAGCAGTTCTTC
d_call: NA; v_call: TRBV7-2; j_call: TRBJ2-7; clone_size: NA; cdr3_aa: CASSYQGSGEQYF; cdr3_nt: TGTGCCAGCAGTTACCAGGGTTCGGGCGAGCAGTACTTC
d_call: TRBD1; v_call: TRBV28; j_call: TRBJ1-1; clone_size: few; cdr3_aa: CASRSTGWNTEAFF; cdr3_nt: TGTGCCAGCAGGTCGACAGGGTGGAACACTGAAGCTTTCTTT
d_call: NA; v_call: TRBV7-3; j_call: TRBJ2-1; clone_size: NA; cdr3_aa: CASSLDGREQFF; cdr3_nt: TGTGCCAGCAGCTTAGACGGACGTGAGCAGTTCTTC
d_call: NA; v_call: TRBV9; j_call: TRBJ2-5; clone_size: NA; cdr3_aa: CASSVASKVRETQYF; cdr3_nt: TGTGCCAGCAGCGTAGCCTCCAAGGTACGGGAGACCCAGTACTTC
d_call: TRBD2; v_call: TRBV7-3; j_call: TRBJ2-5; clone_size: NA; cdr3_aa: CASSVSGSSMETQYF; cdr3_nt: TGTGCCAGCAGCGTTAGCGGGAGCAGCATGGAGACCCAGTACTTC
d_call: NA; v_call: TRBV28; j_call: TRBJ2-7; clone_size: NA; cdr3_aa: CASREQGGSSSYEQYF; cdr3_nt: TGTGCCAGCAGAGAACAGGGTGGATCCTCCTCCTACGAGCAGTACTTC